This T cell receptor beta chain comes out of a study of blood T cell repertoires in COVID-19. Background on the study: Samples of COVID-19 (acute and convalescent) were obtained from the United States, Italy and Spain. Sources were T cells, B-cell-depleted T cells, or PBMCs; the material itself was cDNA or gDNA.

This CDR3 is built from 16 residues. V was shortened by 4 bases and J by 4 bases, with 20 bases between the two germline ends. Germline V lookup: CDR1 SGHRS, CDR2 YFSETQ. Original processing notes: It was from reference gene primer amplification that nucleated cell counts were estimated. Here immunoSEQ multiplex PCR was the method, and the copy in TCRdb shows in-frame clones only, minus some. The V and J calls and clone size were taken over from that table, and D and trimming were inferred from the DNA. The sample yields over 35,000 clones, roughly 83% seen once. The source of this sequence is a human donor with acute or convalescent COVID-19. The donor label of this sample is uncertain. This chain uses TRBV5-1 with TRBJ2-5, with a possible D match to TRBD1 (6 bases). The source material was peripheral blood. For the CDR3, the DNA is TGCGCCAGCAGCCTACACGAACAGGGCTTGGGAGAGACCCAGTACTTC. It specifies CASSLHEQGLGETQYF. The full variable domain, rest sourced from reference TRBV5-1 and TRBJ2-5, is KAGVTQTPRYLIKTRGQQVTLSCSPISGHRSVSWYQQTPGQGLQFLFEYFSETQRNKGNFPGRFSGRQFSNSRSEMNVSTLELGDSALYLCASSLHEQGLGETQYFGPGTRLLVL.